This entry is about one T cell receptor (beta chain). One junction end disagrees with the germline gene, perhaps due to a read error. Germline CDR1 reads SGHRS; CDR2 reads YFSETQ. The CDR3 runs 14 residues. These data are taken from a study of blood T cell repertoires in COVID-19. In the study overall: Samples came from the United States, Italy and Spain, spanning acute and convalescent COVID-19. From T cells, B-cell-depleted T cells, or PBMCs came the material, which was cDNA or gDNA.

In the original workflow: Nucleated cell counts were estimated from reference gene primer amplification. Assay used: immunoSEQ multiplex PCR; TCRdb lists only in-frame clones, some missing. That table furnishes V, J and clone size, whereas the DNA furnished D and trimming. There are over 300,000 clones in the sample; around 89% occur only once, and about 7% lies in the top ten. This sequence was found in a man younger than 30 with active or convalescent COVID-19. The chain links TRBV5-1 to TRBJ2-6; maybe TRBD1 (5 bases). The specimen was peripheral blood. In nucleotides, the CDR3 is TGCGCCAGCAGCTTAGGTGCTGGGGCCAACGTGCTGACTTTC. It yields the protein CASSLGAGANVLTF.